This record concerns one T cell receptor beta chain sequence. Previously, flow cytometry had revealed CD8+CD57+ cell expansion in the patients chosen for sequencing. This record belongs to a study of CD8+CD57+ T cells in acquired aplastic anemia. This CDR3 is 14 amino acids long. Germline-derived CDR1 and CDR2 are MRHNA and SNTAGT. V was clipped by 4 bases and J by 6 bases, with 14 bases between them. For CDR3 and TCR beta VDJ profiling, genomic DNA was the template used. TCRdb re-called the reads with MiXCR, one entry per CDR3 protein. The sample carries some 150,000 distinct CDR3 sequences, 70% to 75% recorded once.

This sequence was found in a human donor with aplastic anemia. The chain carries TRBV6-4 and TRBJ2-3; D not resolved. The sample taken for sequencing was sorted CD4+, CD8+, or CD8+CD57+ T cells (not recorded which) from PBMCs. CDR3 loop: CASSVGSGVDTQYF. CDR3 in DNA: TGTGCCAGCAGTGTGGGCTCAGGTGTGGATACGCAGTATTTT.